Following are 32 T cell receptor beta chains from one sample sequenced in a study of Ad26.COV2.S vaccination and SARS-CoV-2 variants. The treatment denotes: 19 received Ad26.COV2.S at low or high dose, single or two shots; about five received placebo; per-sample allocation not given. The samples were gathered on day 63 after the first injection of vaccine or placebo. Using immunoSEQ multiplex PCR, the repertoire was profiled, and TCRdb retains in-frame clones only, with some absent. The sample lists 350,000 to 500,000 clones, roughly 91% occurring once. Material: peripheral blood, obtained in a trial of Ad26.COV2.S vaccine versus placebo. These TCRs come from a person between 18 and 65 years old who received the Ad26.COV2.S COVID-19 vaccine or a placebo.

The rearrangement links TRBV10-3 to TRBJ1-3, with unresolved D. Germline V CDR1 and CDR2: ENHRY, SYGVKD. Trimming removed 8 bases from V and 2 bases from J, with 10 bases in between. The CDR3 has 13 amino acids. Written as DNA, the CDR3 is TGTGCCATCCAGGCAGCCCCTGGAAACACCATATATTTT. Amino acid sequence: CAIQAAPGNTIYF.

This clone was seen once. The sample holds other DNA sequences that translate to the same CDR3. The V gene is TRBV6-6, the J gene TRBJ2-3; D not certain. V was shortened by 2 bases and J by 5 bases, with 5 bases between the two germline ends. The CDR3 is made up of 12 amino acids. The germline V gene encodes CDR1 MNHNY and CDR2 SVGAGI (reference sequence). The CDR3 nucleotides read TGTGCCAGCAGTTACGGAGAAGATACGCAGTATTTT. Protein: CASSYGEDTQYF.

This rearrangement joins TRBV9 to TRBJ2-7, with D maybe TRBD1 (6 bases). Germline V gene sequence: CDR1 SGDLS, CDR2 YYNGEE. V shed 0 bases and J shed 6 bases, with 13 bases lying between them. This CDR3 is 14 amino acids long. The CDR3: CASSVGRGTPEQYF. The CDR3 nucleotides are TGTGCCAGCAGCGTAGGTAGGGGGACCCCCGAGCAGTACTTC.

The chain recombines TRBV5-1 with TRBJ2-3; D may be TRBD2 (5 bases). CDR1 SGHRS and CDR2 YFSETQ come from the germline V gene. CDR3 length: 16 amino acids. V was shortened by 2 bases and J by 2 bases, with 15 bases between the two germline ends. In nucleotides, the CDR3 is TGCGCCAGCAGCTTCGGGGTAGCACCCGTCACAGATACGCAGTATTTT. This translates into CASSFGVAPVTDTQYF.

The CDR3 spells CASSFEGGYGYTF. In DNA form, the CDR3 reads TGCGCCAGCAGCTTTGAGGGGGGCTATGGCTACACCTTC. The chain links TRBV5-1 to TRBJ1-2; tentatively, D is TRBD1 (6 bases). The V gene lost 2 bases and the J gene lost 4 bases, with 9 bases spanning the gap. Germline-derived CDR1 and CDR2 are SGHRS and YFSETQ. The CDR3 sequence is 13 residues long.

This chain links TRBV9 with TRBJ2-7, with D perhaps TRBD1 (6 bases). Germline V gene sequence: CDR1 SGDLS, CDR2 YYNGEE. There are 14 residues in the CDR3. Between the trimmed V and J ends, which lost 0 bases and 6 bases, there was a span of 13 bases. The CDR3: CASSVAGASGEQYF. Here the CDR3 DNA reads TGTGCCAGCAGCGTAGCAGGGGCGTCGGGCGAGCAGTACTTC.

The chain is built from TRBV19 and TRBJ2-7; 10 nucleotides agree with TRBD1. The CDR3 loop spans 15 amino acids. With 5 bases clipped from V and 1 base from J, the junction kept 5 bases outside the gene matches. Germline lookup yields CDR1 LNHDA and CDR2 SQIVND (reference sequence). The CDR3 here is CASSSGTGVSYEQYF. The CDR3 nucleotides read TGTGCCAGTAGTTCCGGGACAGGGGTTTCCTACGAGCAGTACTTC.

This chain links TRBV6-2 or TRBV6-3 with TRBJ2-1; D is unclear. CDR1 and CDR2 (germline): MNHEY, SVGEGT. The germline V and J ends were trimmed by 6 bases and 8 bases, with 11 bases remaining between them. The CDR3 sequence is 12 residues long. The CDR3 DNA follows: TGTGCCAGCAGCCCCGCTCTCTATGAGCAGTTCTTC. Translated, it gives CASSPALYEQFF.

About this clone: Other DNA sequences in the same sample also yield this CDR3. V and J are TRBV18 and TRBJ2-7, with D possibly matching TRBD1 (6 bases). The CDR3 has 12 residues. Germline CDR1 is KGHSH and CDR2 is LQKENI. The V and J ends lost 4 bases and 3 bases respectively, with 7 bases between them. CDR3 region: CASSLDSYEQYF. The CDR3 region has the DNA TGTGCCAGCTCACTGGACAGCTACGAGCAGTACTTC.

The chain is built from TRBV4-2 and TRBJ2-1; D not resolved. The CDR3 totals 17 residues. CDR1 is LGHNA, CDR2 YNFKEQ, per germline. With 5 bases removed from V and 5 bases from J, the gap between germline ends came to 22 bases. The CDR3 coding sequence is TGTGCCAGCAGCACTGGGGTTCTCCGGCGACCTAACAATGAGCAGTTCTTC. Translation: CASSTGVLRRPNNEQFF.

This clone was picked up one time. The chain links TRBV27 to TRBJ2-7, with 12 bases fitting TRBD2. With V trimmed by 5 bases and J by 3 bases, 5 bases remained unmatched. Germline V gene sequence: CDR1 MNHEY, CDR2 SMNVEV (reference sequence). The CDR3 length is 15 residues. CDR3 bases: TGTGCCAGCAGTCTCCGGACTAGCGGGAACTACGAGCAGTACTTC. Translated, it gives CASSLRTSGNYEQYF.

J is TRBJ2-2 and V is TRBV28; the D gene is possibly TRBD1 (5 bases). The germline V and J ends were trimmed by 1 base and 4 bases, with 10 bases remaining between them. From germline, CDR1 is MDHEN and CDR2 SYDVKM. This CDR3 has 15 residues. The CDR3 reads CASSLSGQATGELFF. The CDR3 nucleotides are TGTGCCAGCAGTTTATCAGGGCAGGCCACCGGGGAGCTGTTTTTT.

The genes are TRBV3-1 (or the pseudogene TRBV3-2) and TRBJ2-3; 11 bases match TRBD2. The trim removed 8 bases at V and 0 bases at J, leaving 31 bases unmatched. This CDR3 spans 24 amino acids. Per the germline V gene, CDR1 is LGHDT and CDR2 is YNNKEL (reference sequence). Here the CDR3 DNA reads TGTGCCAGCGAAGGGCCTTCGGGGCTAGCGGGAGGCCCACGCGTCAAAGAGAGCACAGATACGCAGTATTTT. This codes for CASEGPSGLAGGPRVKESTDTQYF.

The chain has TRBV28 and TRBJ2-3; 12 bases line up with TRBD2. The J segment lost 0 bases and the V segment lost 3 bases, leaving 7 bases of the junction unmatched. CDR1 is MDHEN and CDR2 is SYDVKM in the germline V gene. The CDR3 runs 18 residues. CDR3 DNA sequence: TGTGCCAGCAGTTTCGGGGTGGGGACTAGCGGGAGCACAGATACGCAGTATTTT. This codes for CASSFGVGTSGSTDTQYF. The full variable domain, in which reference TRBV28 and TRBJ2-3 provide the parts outside the CDR3, is DVKVTQSSRYLVKRTGEKVFLECVQDMDHENMFWYRQDPGLGLRLIYFSYDVKMKEKGDIPEGYSVSREKKERFSLILESASTNQTSMYLCASSFGVGTSGSTDTQYFGPGTRLTVL.

The V and J genes are TRBV11-2 and TRBJ2-1, with 9 bases aligning to TRBD2. CDR3 length: 18 residues. Germline loops: CDR1 SGHAT, CDR2 FQNNGV. With 2 bases clipped from V and 3 bases from J, the junction kept 11 bases outside the gene matches. The CDR3 DNA reads as TGTGCCAGCAGCTTACTCGCGACTAGCGGCTCCTTCTACAATGAGCAGTTCTTC. Translating it yields CASSLLATSGSFYNEQFF.

The chain has TRBV5-1 and TRBJ2-7, with 14 bases fitting TRBD2. This CDR3 region has 19 residues. Looked up from germline, CDR1 is SGHRS and CDR2 is YFSETQ. V was clipped by 0 bases and J by 5 bases; unmatched bases: 13. CDR3 sequence (DNA): TGCGCCAGCAGCTTGGATACCCGGGGACTAGCGGGAGAGTTCCACGAGCAGTACTTC. This encodes CASSLDTRGLAGEFHEQYF.

The rearrangement links TRBV25-1 to TRBJ2-3; D might be TRBD1 (6 bases). V dropped 6 bases and J dropped 2 bases, with 15 bases sitting between them. Germline lookup yields CDR1 MGHDK and CDR2 SYGVNS. CDR3 size: 15 residues. The CDR3 nucleotides read TGTGCCAGCAGCGAGGACAGAGCAAACACAGATACGCAGTATTTT. Residues: CASSEDRANTDTQYF. The variable domain in full, completed from reference TRBV25-1 and TRBJ2-3, reads EADIYQTPRYLVIGTGKKITLECSQTMGHDKMYWYQQDPGMELHLIHYSYGVNSTEKGDLSSESTVSRIRTEHFPLTLESARPSHTSQYLCASSEDRANTDTQYFGPGTRLTVL.

The rearrangement uses TRBV1 and TRBJ2-7; the D segment call TRBD2 is taken from the table without a DNA check. TRBV1 is annotated as a pseudogene. This CDR3 contains 16 residues. The CDR3 loop reads CTSSQPRAGGEYEQYF. The DNA of the CDR3 is TGCACCAGCAGCCAACCCCGGGCGGGGGGAGAGTACGAGCAGTACTTC.

The J gene is TRBJ1-6, the V gene TRBV9; no clear D. The germline CDR1 and CDR2 sequences are SGDLS and YYNGEE. V shed 1 base and J shed 9 bases, with 11 bases lying between them. CDR3 length: 14 amino acids. The CDR3 coding sequence is TGTGCCAGCAGCGTAACGGGTATGTCTTCACCCCTCCACTTT. Protein product: CASSVTGMSSPLHF.

The rearrangement links TRBV24-1 to TRBJ2-1; 11 bases match TRBD2. With V trimmed by 1 base and J by 5 bases, 3 bases remained unmatched. The CDR3 sequence is 16 residues long. Germline values: CDR1 KGHDR, CDR2 SFDVKD. The DNA of the CDR3 is TGTGCCACCAGTGATTTACAACTAGCGGGAGACAATGAGCAGTTCTTC. Amino acids: CATSDLQLAGDNEQFF.

This chain joins TRBV4-2 and TRBJ1-5, with D possibly TRBD1 on 6 matching bases. CDR3 length equals 20 residues. Trimming cost V 2 bases and J 0 bases, with 23 bases left between them. In germline, CDR1 is LGHNA, CDR2 YNFKEQ. The chain's CDR3 is CASSQILNSRGGYSNQPQHF. CDR3 DNA: TGTGCCAGCAGCCAAATCCTGAACTCTCGGGGGGGCTATAGCAATCAGCCCCAGCATTTT.

The sample holds one count of this clone. V is TRBV28 and J is TRBJ2-2; D is possibly TRBD2 (6 bases). V was cut by 9 bases and J by 8 bases, with 16 bases left in between. CDR1 and CDR2 from the germline V gene are MDHEN and SYDVKM. This CDR3 spans 13 amino acids. As DNA, the CDR3 is TGTGCCAGTAAAGTTCGGGGGAGTGGGGAGCTGTTTTTT. Translation: CASKVRGSGELFF.

This chain links TRBV30 with TRBJ2-1, with TRBD2 matching over 9 bases. CDR1 and CDR2 from the germline V gene are GTSNPN and SVGIG (reference sequence). V shed 1 base, J shed 4 bases, and the junction held 2 bases outside the gene matches. The CDR3 is 14 amino acids. This CDR3 is CAWSGLADYNEQFF. The CDR3 bases are TGTGCCTGGAGTGGACTAGCGGATTACAATGAGCAGTTCTTC.

The chain employs TRBV30 and TRBJ2-7; D is uncertain. The ends were cut back, 3 bases at V and 3 bases at J, with 6 bases in the middle. The CDR3 sequence is 11 residues long. Germline assignment: CDR1 GTSNPN and CDR2 SVGIG (reference sequence). The CDR3 here is CAWRTGYEQYF. The CDR3 DNA is TGTGCCTGGAGGACGGGCTACGAGCAGTACTTC.

This clone was counted between two and nine times. The J gene is TRBJ2-1, the V gene TRBV9; TRBD2 aligns across 12 bases. Trimming removed 1 base from V and 4 bases from J; junction bases left unmatched: 9. CDR1 SGDLS and CDR2 YYNGEE come from the germline V gene. The CDR3 sequence is 18 residues long. This CDR3 reads CASSVRTSGEIAYNEQFF. In DNA, the CDR3 is TGTGCCAGCAGCGTAAGGACTAGCGGGGAGATCGCTTACAATGAGCAGTTCTTC.

The rearrangement links TRBV3-1 (or the pseudogene TRBV3-2) to TRBJ2-4; a possible D gene is TRBD2 (6 bases). The germline V gene has CDR1 LGHDT and CDR2 YNNKEL (reference sequence). CDR3 length: 21 amino acids. Deletions cut 0 bases from V and 0 bases from J, with 24 bases between. DNA of the CDR3: TGTGCCAGCAGCCAAGATAGAACGAAAAGTGGCCGGGGGAAAGCCAAAAACATTCAGTACTTC. Protein sequence: CASSQDRTKSGRGKAKNIQYF.

The gene calls are TRBV24-1 and TRBJ2-5; 10 bases line up with TRBD2. CDR3 length: 14 amino acids. J lost 3 bases, V lost 10 bases, and 7 bases had no gene match. Germline V CDR1 and CDR2: KGHDR, SFDVKD. Written as DNA, the CDR3 is TGTGCCACAGGCGCCAGCGGGAGGGAAGAGACCCAGTACTTC. Amino acid sequence: CATGASGREETQYF.

V is TRBV6-5 and J is TRBJ1-5; D perhaps matches TRBD1 (6 bases). V dropped 8 bases and J dropped 3 bases, with 17 bases sitting between them. Germline V gene sequence: CDR1 MNHEY, CDR2 SVGAGI. The CDR3 sequence is 15 residues long. DNA for the CDR3: TGTGCCAGCGAACAGGGCCGTGGGAACAATCAGCCCCAGCATTTT. This codes for CASEQGRGNNQPQHF.

A single count supports this clone. J is TRBJ2-1 and V is TRBV5-1; TRBD1 aligns across 8 bases. The germline V gene has CDR1 SGHRS and CDR2 YFSETQ. CDR3 length: 14 residues. Germline trimming cut 0 bases from V and 10 bases from J; bases unmatched to any gene: 6. CDR3 bases: TGCGCCAGCAGCTTGGACGGGACAGGTGGGGAGCAGTTCTTC. This codes for CASSLDGTGGEQFF.

The rearrangement joins TRBV28 to TRBJ1-6, with D perhaps TRBD1 (5 bases). This CDR3 is built from 14 residues. The V end was cut by 4 bases, the J end by 9 bases, with 13 bases between. Germline V gene data show CDR1 as MDHEN and CDR2 as SYDVKM. CDR3 nucleotide sequence: TGTGCCAGCAGTTCTAGACAGCTTACTTCACCCCTCCACTTT. Translation: CASSSRQLTSPLHF.

This chain connects TRBV27 to TRBJ2-1; the match to TRBD2 covers 8 bases. The CDR3 spans 14 residues. The germline CDR1 and CDR2 sequences are MNHEY and SMNVEV (reference sequence). Losses at the gene ends were 4 bases for V and 7 bases for J; bases not matched to a gene: 6. CDR3 in DNA: TGTGCCAGCAGTTCGAGCGGGAGTTGGAATGAGCAGTTCTTC. Residues: CASSSSGSWNEQFF.

This chain links TRBV6-5 with TRBJ1-6; D unresolved. Germline CDR1 reads MNHEY; CDR2 reads SVGAGI. Trimming removed 2 bases at V and 7 bases at J, with 9 bases between. The CDR3 spans 14 residues. CDR3 residues: CASSYRDGNSPLHF. As DNA, the CDR3 is TGTGCCAGCAGTTACAGGGATGGGAATTCACCCCTCCACTTT.